Reported below is one T cell receptor beta chain. Method: immunoSEQ multiplex PCR; TCRdb's copy keeps in-frame clones and lacks some. The table has around 66,000 clones, 87% seen once. The data were obtained in a study of identifying expanded T cells in peripheral blood. Collection occurred without any documented infections or immune events in donors. The CDR3 length is 15 residues. The germline V and J ends were trimmed by 3 bases and 5 bases, with 16 bases remaining between them. CDR1 MDHEN and CDR2 SYDVKM come from the germline V gene. The sequence came from a person between 18 and 75 years old in good health. The chain has TRBV28 and TRBJ1-2; D gene uncertain. Sample: blood. As DNA, the CDR3 is TGTGCCAGCAGTTTTGGAGCGGACGGGAAATATGGCTACACCTTC. Amino acids: CASSFGADGKYGYTF.